This is a list of T cell receptor beta chains from one sample in a study of cytotoxic CD8 clonotypes in ibrutinib-treated CLL. Here immunoSEQ multiplex PCR was the method, and the copy in TCRdb shows in-frame clones only, minus some. The sample contains around 310,000 clones, 80% of which appear only once. The starting material was PBMCs, obtained before ibrutinib treatment. These receptors were collected from a human donor with chronic lymphocytic leukemia. Both conserved end residues are part of each CDR3. The order of the fields is CDR3 DNA, CDR3 protein, V gene, clone size, J gene, D gene. The D gene is left open where the match is weak. Part of the rows lack a size; the others show once, few, many or a class for expanded clones.

CDR3nt: TGCAGCGTTGCAAATAAGGCGGCAGGGGGCATCTACGAGCAGTACTTC
CDR3aa: CSVANKAAGGIYEQYF
v_gene: TRBV29-1
abundance: .
j_gene: TRBJ2-7
d_gene: TRBD1

CDR3nt: TGTGCCACCAGCAGAGCAGGGACAGGGAACACCGGGGAGCTGTTTTTT
CDR3aa: CATSRAGTGNTGELFF
v_gene: TRBV15
abundance: .
j_gene: TRBJ2-2
d_gene: TRBD1

CDR3nt: TGTGCCAGCAGCTTATTACAGGGAGATGAAAAACTGTTTTTT
CDR3aa: CASSLLQGDEKLFF
v_gene: TRBV7-9
abundance: .
j_gene: TRBJ1-4
d_gene: .

CDR3nt: TGTGCCAGCAGTTTTGTGACTGGCTCCTACGAGCAGTACTTC
CDR3aa: CASSFVTGSYEQYF
v_gene: TRBV27
abundance: once
j_gene: TRBJ2-7
d_gene: .

CDR3nt: TGTGCCAGCCTGGAAGTCTCGGGGGCCAACGTCCTGACTTTC
CDR3aa: CASLEVSGANVLTF
v_gene: TRBV5-6
abundance: .
j_gene: TRBJ2-6
d_gene: .

CDR3nt: TGTGCCTGGAGTGAGGCAGCGGGGGGGTCCTACGAGCAGTACTTC
CDR3aa: CAWSEAAGGSYEQYF
v_gene: TRBV30
abundance: .
j_gene: TRBJ2-7
d_gene: TRBD2

CDR3nt: TGCGCCAGCAGCCAAGATAATGGCTTCCAAGAGACCCAGTACTTC
CDR3aa: CASSQDNGFQETQYF
v_gene: TRBV4-3
abundance: .
j_gene: TRBJ2-5
d_gene: .

CDR3nt: TGTGCCAGCAGTCCACCGGGGGCGCCTGCCTACGAGCAGTACTTC
CDR3aa: CASSPPGAPAYEQYF
v_gene: TRBV28
abundance: .
j_gene: TRBJ2-7
d_gene: .

CDR3nt: TGTGCCAGCAGCACGGGACTAGCAGACAACACCGGGGAGCTGTTTTTT
CDR3aa: CASSTGLADNTGELFF
v_gene: TRBV5-6
abundance: .
j_gene: TRBJ2-2
d_gene: TRBD2

CDR3nt: TGTGCTAGCAGCTTAGCCGGGACGAACACTGAAGCTTTCTTT
CDR3aa: CASSLAGTNTEAFF
v_gene: TRBV7-8
abundance: .
j_gene: TRBJ1-1
d_gene: .

CDR3nt: TGTGCCACCAGCAGAGCTCCGGGACTAGCGGGAGGTAGGGGGTCCTACAATGAGCAGTTCTTC
CDR3aa: CATSRAPGLAGGRGSYNEQFF
v_gene: TRBV15
abundance: .
j_gene: TRBJ2-1
d_gene: TRBD2

CDR3nt: TGTGCCAGTAGTATTTCGGGACTAGCCTACGAGCAGTACTTC
CDR3aa: CASSISGLAYEQYF
v_gene: TRBV19
abundance: .
j_gene: TRBJ2-7
d_gene: TRBD2

CDR3nt: TGTGCCAGCAGCCTGTCAGGGAACACTGAAGCTTTCTTT
CDR3aa: CASSLSGNTEAFF
v_gene: TRBV11-3
abundance: .
j_gene: TRBJ1-1
d_gene: .

CDR3nt: TGTGCCAGCGGGACTAGGTCGGGCGGGGAGCTGTTTTTT
CDR3aa: CASGTRSGGELFF
v_gene: TRBV19
abundance: .
j_gene: TRBJ2-2
d_gene: TRBD2

CDR3nt: TGTGCCAGCAGCTTAGCTAGCGGGTCTGCAGGGACAGATACGCAGTATTTT
CDR3aa: CASSLASGSAGTDTQYF
v_gene: TRBV7-3
abundance: .
j_gene: TRBJ2-3
d_gene: TRBD2

CDR3nt: TGTGCCAGCAGTTCCGGGACAGAACAAGAGACCCAGTACTTC
CDR3aa: CASSSGTEQETQYF
v_gene: TRBV2
abundance: .
j_gene: TRBJ2-5
d_gene: TRBD1

CDR3nt: TGCGCCAGCAGCCCCGGGACATCAACCTACGAGCAGTACTTC
CDR3aa: CASSPGTSTYEQYF
v_gene: TRBV5-1
abundance: .
j_gene: TRBJ2-7
d_gene: .

CDR3nt: TGTGCCAGCAGCTTATCTACGGGTCTATCCTACAATGAGCAGTTCTTC
CDR3aa: CASSLSTGLSYNEQFF
v_gene: TRBV7-7
abundance: .
j_gene: TRBJ2-1
d_gene: .

CDR3nt: TGTGCCAGCAGCTTTTGGGCTAACCTCTACAATGAGCAGTTCTTC
CDR3aa: CASSFWANLYNEQFF
v_gene: TRBV5-4
abundance: .
j_gene: TRBJ2-1
d_gene: .

CDR3nt: TGTGCCAGCAGCCCCAGTTGGTTCACTGAAGCTTTCTTT
CDR3aa: CASSPSWFTEAFF
v_gene: TRBV11-2
abundance: .
j_gene: TRBJ1-1
d_gene: .

CDR3nt: TGTGCCAGCAGCTTAAGGGCGGGAGCTTCCTCCGAGCAGTACTTC
CDR3aa: CASSLRAGASSEQYF
v_gene: TRBV7-2
abundance: .
j_gene: TRBJ2-7
d_gene: TRBD2

CDR3nt: TGTGCCAGCTTGGTCATGGCGGGAGTCTCCTACAATGAGCAGTTCTTC
CDR3aa: CASLVMAGVSYNEQFF
v_gene: TRBV27
abundance: few
j_gene: TRBJ2-1
d_gene: TRBD2

CDR3nt: TGTGCCAGCAGCTTAGCATCGATAGCGGTCAATGAGCAGTTCTTC
CDR3aa: CASSLASIAVNEQFF
v_gene: TRBV7-6
abundance: few
j_gene: TRBJ2-1
d_gene: .

CDR3nt: TGTGCCAGCAGTGATGGGGACAGGGGGCACTACGAGCAGTACTTC
CDR3aa: CASSDGDRGHYEQYF
v_gene: TRBV6-6
abundance: .
j_gene: TRBJ2-7
d_gene: TRBD1

CDR3nt: TGTGCCAGCAGCGTAGGGGGAGGGCCTCACAATGAGCAGTTCTTC
CDR3aa: CASSVGGGPHNEQFF
v_gene: TRBV9
abundance: .
j_gene: TRBJ2-1
d_gene: TRBD2

CDR3nt: TGTGCCAGCAGTGAAGTTGGGACAGGGTTCGCTGAAGCTTTCTTT
CDR3aa: CASSEVGTGFAEAFF
v_gene: TRBV6-1
abundance: .
j_gene: TRBJ1-1
d_gene: TRBD1

CDR3nt: TGTGCCAGCCTAGGACTAGCGGAGCCCTCCTACAATGAGCAGTTCTTC
CDR3aa: CASLGLAEPSYNEQFF
v_gene: TRBV6-6
abundance: .
j_gene: TRBJ2-1
d_gene: TRBD2

CDR3nt: TGTGCCAGCAGTTTTACGTCTAGCGGGAGGGGTTACGAGCAGTACTTC
CDR3aa: CASSFTSSGRGYEQYF
v_gene: TRBV11-2
abundance: .
j_gene: TRBJ2-7
d_gene: TRBD2

CDR3nt: TGCGCCAACAGCCAAGATCAGTTTCCGACCTACGAGCAGTACTTC
CDR3aa: CANSQDQFPTYEQYF
v_gene: TRBV4-3
abundance: .
j_gene: TRBJ2-7
d_gene: .

CDR3nt: TGTGCCAGCAGCTCCCGGACTAGCGGGAACACCGGGGAGCTGTTTTTT
CDR3aa: CASSSRTSGNTGELFF
v_gene: TRBV7-9
abundance: .
j_gene: TRBJ2-2
d_gene: TRBD2

CDR3nt: TGTGCCAGCAGCTTGCTTAGTGGCCGCCAAGAGACCCAGTACTTC
CDR3aa: CASSLLSGRQETQYF
v_gene: TRBV5-4
abundance: .
j_gene: TRBJ2-5
d_gene: .

CDR3nt: TGCGCCAGCAGCTTGAGTTTAGCGGGGGCACAAGAGACCCAGTACTTC
CDR3aa: CASSLSLAGAQETQYF
v_gene: TRBV5-1
abundance: .
j_gene: TRBJ2-5
d_gene: TRBD2

CDR3nt: TGTGCCAGCAGTAGGAGCGGGATTGTTGCAGATACGCAGTATTTT
CDR3aa: CASSRSGIVADTQYF
v_gene: TRBV6-5
abundance: few
j_gene: TRBJ2-3
d_gene: TRBD2

CDR3nt: TGTGCCAGCAGTTTCCGCGAAAGTAATGAAAAACTGTTTTTT
CDR3aa: CASSFRESNEKLFF
v_gene: TRBV27
abundance: .
j_gene: TRBJ1-4
d_gene: .

CDR3nt: TGCAGCGCCCACCTACTCGGGGAAGCTTTCTTT
CDR3aa: CSAHLLGEAFF
v_gene: TRBV29-1
abundance: .
j_gene: TRBJ1-1
d_gene: .

CDR3nt: TGTGCCGCAGTTAAGGGCGGGGTTCGGACTGAAGCTTTCTTT
CDR3aa: CAAVKGGVRTEAFF
v_gene: TRBV28
abundance: .
j_gene: TRBJ1-1
d_gene: .

CDR3nt: TGTGCCAGCAGTTTAGGAGGGGCCAGCTATGGCTACACCTTC
CDR3aa: CASSLGGASYGYTF
v_gene: TRBV28
abundance: .
j_gene: TRBJ1-2
d_gene: .

CDR3nt: TGTGCCAGCAGCTTATCGTCGGCGGGAGTTCTTCACAATGAGCAGTTCTTC
CDR3aa: CASSLSSAGVLHNEQFF
v_gene: TRBV7-8
abundance: .
j_gene: TRBJ2-1
d_gene: TRBD2

CDR3nt: TGTGCCAGTAGTATGACCGGGGGCACCGGGGAGCTGTTTTTT
CDR3aa: CASSMTGGTGELFF
v_gene: TRBV19
abundance: .
j_gene: TRBJ2-2
d_gene: .

CDR3nt: TGCAGCGTTGTTTGGACAGGGGGAGAGACCCAGTACTTC
CDR3aa: CSVVWTGGETQYF
v_gene: TRBV29-1
abundance: .
j_gene: TRBJ2-5
d_gene: TRBD1

CDR3nt: TGCGCCAGCAGCCTAACGTTAGGAGATCAGCCCCAGCATTTT
CDR3aa: CASSLTLGDQPQHF
v_gene: TRBV4-3
abundance: .
j_gene: TRBJ1-5
d_gene: .

CDR3nt: TGTGCCAGCAGCGTAGTAAGGGGGCCTGGAGCTAACTATGGCTACACCTTC
CDR3aa: CASSVVRGPGANYGYTF
v_gene: TRBV9
abundance: .
j_gene: TRBJ1-2
d_gene: TRBD1

CDR3nt: TGTGCCAGCAGTCATGGACAGTCCTACGAGCAGTACTTC
CDR3aa: CASSHGQSYEQYF
v_gene: TRBV27
abundance: .
j_gene: TRBJ2-7
d_gene: .

CDR3nt: TGTGCCAGCAGCTTGAGCAATCAGCCCCAGCATTTT
CDR3aa: CASSLSNQPQHF
v_gene: TRBV7-2
abundance: .
j_gene: TRBJ1-5
d_gene: .

CDR3nt: TGTGCCAGCAGTCCCGGGAGAGAAGAGACCCAGTACTTC
CDR3aa: CASSPGREETQYF
v_gene: TRBV2
abundance: .
j_gene: TRBJ2-5
d_gene: .

CDR3nt: TGTGCCAGCACCGTCGGACAGGCTTATGGCTACACCTTC
CDR3aa: CASTVGQAYGYTF
v_gene: TRBV28
abundance: .
j_gene: TRBJ1-2
d_gene: TRBD1

CDR3nt: TGTGCCAGCAGTAACCCCGCAGGGGCGAGGGAGACCCAGTACTTC
CDR3aa: CASSNPAGARETQYF
v_gene: TRBV6-5
abundance: .
j_gene: TRBJ2-5
d_gene: .

CDR3nt: TGTGCCAGCAGCTTGGTGACGAGGGAGCTGTTTTTT
CDR3aa: CASSLVTRELFF
v_gene: TRBV5-8
abundance: .
j_gene: TRBJ2-2
d_gene: .

CDR3nt: TGTGCCAGTACCGAAGGACAATATCAGCCCCAGCATTTT
CDR3aa: CASTEGQYQPQHF
v_gene: TRBV19
abundance: .
j_gene: TRBJ1-5
d_gene: .

CDR3nt: TGTGCCAGGGCCTCCTACAATGAGCAGTTCTTC
CDR3aa: CARASYNEQFF
v_gene: TRBV2
abundance: .
j_gene: TRBJ2-1
d_gene: .

CDR3nt: TGTGCCAGCTCACCGAAAGGGTTGGGCAATCAGCCCCAGCATTTT
CDR3aa: CASSPKGLGNQPQHF
v_gene: TRBV18
abundance: once
j_gene: TRBJ1-5
d_gene: .

CDR3nt: TGTGCCAGCAGCTTAGCGACAGGGTTGTTAGCAGATACGCAGTATTTT
CDR3aa: CASSLATGLLADTQYF
v_gene: TRBV7-2
abundance: .
j_gene: TRBJ2-3
d_gene: TRBD1

CDR3nt: TGTGCCAGCAGTTTATCGGGACACGCTCAGCCCCAGCATTTT
CDR3aa: CASSLSGHAQPQHF
v_gene: TRBV27
abundance: few
j_gene: TRBJ1-5
d_gene: .

CDR3nt: TGTGCCAGCAGCGTGGGACAGGCGTACCTAAATGAGCAGTTCTTC
CDR3aa: CASSVGQAYLNEQFF
v_gene: TRBV7-8
abundance: .
j_gene: TRBJ2-1
d_gene: TRBD1

CDR3nt: TGTGCCTGGAGTGAGATCCGGGAGACCCAGTACTTC
CDR3aa: CAWSEIRETQYF
v_gene: TRBV30
abundance: .
j_gene: TRBJ2-5
d_gene: .

CDR3nt: TGTGCCAGCAGCTTGGGTAGCGGAAACACCGGGGAGCTGTTTTTT
CDR3aa: CASSLGSGNTGELFF
v_gene: TRBV5-4
abundance: .
j_gene: TRBJ2-2
d_gene: .

CDR3nt: TGTGCCAGCTCTCAAGGCGAGAACACTGAAGCTTTCTTT
CDR3aa: CASSQGENTEAFF
v_gene: TRBV21-1
abundance: .
j_gene: TRBJ1-1
d_gene: .

CDR3nt: TGCGCCAGCAGCTTGGTCGACGGTGGAAACACCATATATTTT
CDR3aa: CASSLVDGGNTIYF
v_gene: TRBV5-1
abundance: .
j_gene: TRBJ1-3
d_gene: .

CDR3nt: TGTGCCAGCAGCCCCGACAGGGCGGCGGGTGAAAAACTGTTTTTT
CDR3aa: CASSPDRAAGEKLFF
v_gene: TRBV6-5
abundance: .
j_gene: TRBJ1-4
d_gene: TRBD1